Reported below is one T cell receptor (beta chain). This sample stems from a study of blood T cell repertoires in COVID-19. The wider study: Sources were T cells, B-cell-depleted T cells, or PBMCs; the material itself was cDNA or gDNA.

Study processing details: Reference gene primer amplification gave estimated nucleated cell counts. The protocol was immunoSEQ multiplex PCR, while the TCRdb copy is restricted to in-frame clones and leaves out a portion. Clone size and the V and J calls come from that table; the DNA yielded D and trimming. The data contain about 240,000 clones, about nine tenths of them singletons. V gave up 4 bases and J gave up 5 bases, with 21 bases separating them. Germline V gives CDR1 KGHSH, CDR2 LQKENI. The CDR3 loop spans 17 amino acids. The sequence came from a man aged 55 to 70 who had recovered from COVID-19. Specimen: peripheral blood. The rearrangement uses TRBV18 and TRBJ2-1, with a tentative D call TRBD2 (6 bases). CDR3 sequence: CASSRTNSGTYDNEQFF. DNA of the CDR3: TGTGCCAGCTCACGGACGAACTCGGGGACTTACGACAATGAGCAGTTCTTC.